The 32 T cell receptor beta chains reported below all come from one sample, sequenced in a study of blood T cells in healthy people across ages. The authors ran a second PCR of 7 to 11 cycles using a sample-barcoded 5' primer and a J-beta primer mix. TCRdb re-derived calls from the 5' RACE reads in MiXCR, one entry per CDR3 protein. The table records hundreds of thousands of distinct CDR3 sequences, about 61% of them present only once. Material: blood. The receptors originated from a man aged 35-49 years in good health.

The chain uses TRBV20-1 and TRBJ2-7; the D gene is possibly TRBD2 (5 bases). The CDR3 consists of 16 residues. The V end was cut by 0 bases, the J end by 4 bases, with 19 bases between. Germline V gives CDR1 DFQATT, CDR2 SNEGSKA (reference sequence). CDR3: CSARDMRSGVKYEQYF. The DNA of the CDR3 is TGCAGTGCTAGAGATATGAGGAGCGGCGTCAAATACGAGCAGTACTTC.

In this sample, this clonotype turned up a few times. The chain recombines TRBV29-1 with TRBJ1-2; D perhaps matches TRBD1 (6 bases). The germline V gene encodes CDR1 SQVTM and CDR2 ANQGSEA. Trimming pared 2 bases from V and 7 bases from J, leaving 14 bases between. This CDR3 spans 13 amino acids. This chain's CDR3 is CSVEQQGKVGYTF. As DNA, the CDR3 is TGCAGCGTTGAACAACAGGGAAAAGTTGGCTACACCTTC.

This clonotype has a handful of counts. The chain links TRBV4-2 to TRBJ1-6, with D unclear. The CDR3 has 16 amino acids. Trimming removed 4 bases at V and 7 bases at J, with 17 bases between. Looked up from germline, CDR1 is LGHNA and CDR2 is YNFKEQ. CDR3: CASSRHPGDENSPLHF. The CDR3 region has the DNA TGTGCCAGCAGCCGTCATCCGGGAGATGAGAATTCACCCCTCCACTTT.

The CDR3 nucleotides read TGTGCCAGCACTTCCGGGCGGTACAGGGGGCCGGGGACCCAGTACTTC. It encodes CASTSGRYRGPGTQYF. The rearrangement links TRBV27 to TRBJ2-5, with 9 bases identical to TRBD1. This CDR3 region has 16 residues. J was trimmed by 7 bases and V by 7 bases; bases with no gene match: 16. In germline, CDR1 is MNHEY, CDR2 SMNVEV (reference sequence).

The rearrangement uses TRBV7-2 and TRBJ2-5; the match to TRBD2 covers 12 bases. Per germline, CDR1 SGHTA and CDR2 FQGNSA. The junction had 13 bases not matched to a gene; V was cut back by 0 bases and J by 11 bases. The CDR3 extends over 17 amino acids. The CDR3 DNA sequence: TGTGCCAGCAGCTTAGCGACTAGCGGGGGTGGATACAATGAGCAGTACTTC. Its translation is CASSLATSGGGYNEQYF.

This clonotype has just a few counts. This chain links TRBV4-3 with TRBJ1-2, with TRBD1 identical over 8 bases. V lost 6 bases and J lost 4; bases outside the gene matches: 7. The CDR3 is 14 residues long. Per the germline V gene, CDR1 is LGHNA and CDR2 is YSLEER. The CDR3 reads CASRNSGTGYGYTF. CDR3 nucleotides: TGCGCCAGCAGAAACAGCGGGACAGGCTATGGCTACACCTTC.

In DNA form, the CDR3 reads TGTGCCGTGAGGGAGTCATCCTACAATGAGCAGTTCTTC. This encodes CAVRESSYNEQFF. The rearrangement joins TRBV6-6 to TRBJ2-1; a weak D match, TRBD2 (5 bases). Deletions cut 11 bases from V and 1 base from J, with 12 bases between. Looked up from germline, CDR1 is MNHNY and CDR2 is SVGAGI (reference sequence). This CDR3 comprises 13 residues.

The chain has TRBV27 and TRBJ1-1, with 7 bases fitting TRBD1. This CDR3 is built from 14 residues. V shed 7 bases, J shed 11 bases, and the junction held 16 bases outside the gene matches. Germline V gene lookup returns CDR1 MNHEY and CDR2 SMNVEV (reference sequence). The CDR3: CASKDTGVKSSAFF. CDR3 sequence (DNA): TGTGCCAGCAAAGACACAGGGGTGAAGTCTAGTGCTTTCTTT.

The chain carries TRBV6-5 and TRBJ2-7, with D unclear. This CDR3 has 13 amino acids. The germline gives CDR1 MNHEY, CDR2 SVGAGI. Trimming removed 6 bases from V and 0 bases from J, with 9 bases in between. CDR3 sequence reads: CASRSTGSYEQYF. The CDR3 nucleotides are TGTGCCAGCAGATCAACGGGCTCCTACGAGCAGTACTTC.

This chain joins TRBV9 and TRBJ2-5; the D is unclear. Trimming took off 7 bases at V and 6 bases at J, with 16 bases between the two ends. Germline lookup yields CDR1 SGDLS and CDR2 YYNGEE. CDR3 length equals 13 residues. The CDR3: CASGDNIGQTQYF. The CDR3 DNA is TGTGCCAGCGGGGATAATATAGGGCAGACCCAGTACTTC.

The chain combines TRBV5-1 with TRBJ1-5, with 9 bases lining up with TRBD1. CDR1 is SGHRS, CDR2 YFSETQ, per germline. Trimming took 0 bases from V and 7 from J; bases not matched to a gene: 5. The CDR3 totals 15 residues. CDR3 protein: CASSLGTGVRQPQHF. In nucleotides, the CDR3 is TGCGCCAGCAGCTTGGGGACAGGGGTCAGGCAGCCCCAGCATTTT.

The rearrangement joins TRBV7-9 to TRBJ2-6, with D unresolved. The CDR3 extends over 18 amino acids. The germline V gene has CDR1 SEHNR and CDR2 FQNEAQ (reference sequence). V was trimmed by 5 bases and J by 0 bases, leaving 17 bases between them. As DNA, the CDR3 is TGTGCCAGCAGCGGCCGGACGGGTCAAATCTCTGGGGCCAACGTCCTGACTTTC. This encodes CASSGRTGQISGANVLTF.

The chain uses TRBV7-2 and TRBJ2-1; D gene uncertain. This CDR3 has 14 amino acids. V lost 2 bases to trimming and J lost 5 bases, with 10 bases between them. The V gene's germline CDR1 is SGHTA and CDR2 FQGNSA. The CDR3 loop is CASSLSPGHNEQFF. Here the CDR3 DNA reads TGTGCCAGCAGCTTATCCCCAGGCCACAATGAGCAGTTCTTC.

The chain carries TRBV4-2 and TRBJ2-2; D perhaps matches TRBD1 (5 bases). Trimming took off 0 bases at V and 1 base at J, with 9 bases between the two ends. CDR1 and CDR2 (germline): LGHNA, YNFKEQ. The CDR3 sequence is 16 residues long. CDR3 protein: CASSQDAGQNTGELFF. CDR3 bases: TGTGCCAGCAGCCAAGATGCAGGACAGAACACCGGGGAGCTGTTTTTT.

The rearrangement joins TRBV7-2 to TRBJ2-6; D not certain. With 5 bases removed from V and 4 bases from J, the gap between germline ends came to 9 bases. The germline V gene has CDR1 SGHTA and CDR2 FQGNSA. The CDR3 is 14 amino acids. The DNA for the CDR3 is TGTGCCAGCAGCCAGGCTCGGGGGGCCAACGTCCTGACTTTC. Translating gives CASSQARGANVLTF.

V is TRBV3-1 and J is TRBJ2-5; 12 bases fit TRBD2. Germline V gene data show CDR1 as LGHDT and CDR2 as YNNKEL (reference sequence). J gave up 3 bases and V 3 bases, and 5 bases lay outside the gene matches. CDR3 length equals 16 residues. This CDR3 is CASSQRLAGDKETQYF. The CDR3 nucleotides are TGTGCCAGCAGCCAGCGACTAGCGGGAGATAAAGAGACCCAGTACTTC.

The chain uses TRBV25-1 and TRBJ2-1, with TRBD1 identical over 9 bases. Germline V CDR1 and CDR2: MGHDK, SYGVNS. With 7 bases clipped from V and 10 bases from J, the junction kept 8 bases outside the gene matches. This CDR3 is built from 13 residues. This CDR3 is CASIRDREDEQFF. CDR3 DNA: TGTGCCAGCATCCGGGACAGGGAGGACGAGCAGTTCTTC.

The chain employs TRBV4-3 and TRBJ2-4, with D possibly being TRBD1 or TRBD2 (6 bases each). The better agreement between TRBJ2-7 and the DNA end casts doubt on the J call. CDR1 is LGHNA and CDR2 is YSLEER in the germline V gene. The CDR3 has 13 amino acids. The CDR3 region has the DNA TGCGCCAGCAGCCAAGGGGGGGCCAACGAGCAGTACTTC. It specifies CASSQGGANEQYF.

This clonotype was seen a handful of times. V is TRBV25-1 and J is TRBJ1-1; no definite D call. Trimming stripped 5 bases from V and 1 base from J, with 11 bases between. Germline V gives CDR1 MGHDK, CDR2 SYGVNS. CDR3 length: 14 amino acids. Here the CDR3 reads CASSLGRENTEAFF. DNA of the CDR3: TGTGCCAGCAGTTTGGGCAGAGAGAACACTGAAGCTTTCTTT. Full variable domain (rest looked up from reference TRBV25-1 and TRBJ1-1): EADIYQTPRYLVIGTGKKITLECSQTMGHDKMYWYQQDPGMELHLIHYSYGVNSTEKGDLSSESTVSRIRTEHFPLTLESARPSHTSQYLCASSLGRENTEAFFGQGTRLTVV.

This clonotype is a singleton in its sample. The rearrangement links TRBV20-1 to TRBJ2-1, with 10 bases that match TRBD2. This CDR3 is 16 amino acids long. Germline CDR1 and CDR2: DFQATT and SNEGSKA (reference sequence). With V trimmed by 1 base and J by 5 bases, 8 bases remained unmatched. This CDR3 is CSARVLAGGTHNEQFF. CDR3 DNA: TGCAGTGCTAGAGTCTTAGCGGGAGGTACCCACAATGAGCAGTTCTTC.

This clonotype was counted between two and nine times. This CDR3 is CASSWTSGGYNEQFF. The CDR3 DNA is TGCGCCAGCAGCTGGACTAGCGGGGGGTACAATGAGCAGTTCTTC. The genes are TRBV5-1 and TRBJ2-1; the match to TRBD2 covers 14 bases. The CDR3 sequence is 15 residues long. Germline V gene data show CDR1 as SGHRS and CDR2 as YFSETQ. Trimming took 3 bases from V and 4 from J; bases not matched to a gene: 0.

In this sample, this clonotype turned up a few times. The rearrangement joins TRBV12-3 or TRBV12-4 to TRBJ2-7; unclear D gene. V was pared by 6 bases and J by 0 bases, with 18 bases between. This CDR3 contains 16 residues. The CDR3 coding sequence is TGTGCCAGCAGCCGAAGACGACGGGTGGTCTCCTACGAGCAGTACTTC. Amino acids: CASSRRRRVVSYEQYF.

This clonotype appeared a few times. V and J are TRBV7-2 and TRBJ2-3; the D gene is possibly TRBD2 (5 bases). The CDR3 loop spans 14 amino acids. V lost 7 bases and J 2 bases, leaving 13 bases between the germline ends. CDR1 is SGHTA, CDR2 FQGNSA, per germline. The CDR3 DNA reads as TGTGCCAGCACCGGGGTCCGGATCACAGATACGCAGTATTTT. Translation: CASTGVRITDTQYF.

V and J are TRBV7-2 and TRBJ2-1, with 7 positions matching TRBD1. The CDR3 spans 13 residues. CDR1 and CDR2 from the germline V gene are SGHTA and FQGNSA. V trimming: 5 bases; J trimming: 10 bases; junction bases outside the gene matches: 8. The CDR3 protein is CASSPDRAREQFF. CDR3 DNA: TGTGCCAGCAGCCCTGACAGGGCTCGAGAGCAGTTCTTC.

The rearrangement links TRBV3-1 to TRBJ2-3; 8 positions match TRBD2. This CDR3 comprises 15 residues. From germline, CDR1 is LGHDT and CDR2 YNNKEL (reference sequence). The V and J ends lost 1 base and 4 bases, in that order; junction bases with no gene match: 4. CDR3 protein: CASSQAGAGADTQYF. As DNA, the CDR3 is TGTGCCAGCAGCCAAGCAGGAGCGGGGGCAGATACGCAGTATTTT.

Comment on this clonotype: One end of the junction varies from germline; a read error may be responsible. The chain carries TRBV11-3 and TRBJ1-1, with D perhaps TRBD1 (6 bases). This CDR3 contains 14 residues. Germline CDR1 and CDR2: SGHNT and YENEEA. CDR3 region: CAGSSDSVNTEAFF. The CDR3 region has the DNA TGTGCCGGCAGCTCGGACAGTGTGAACACTGAAGCTTTCTTT.

There are a few counts of this clonotype. V is TRBV5-1 and J is TRBJ2-3; D unresolved. V lost 7 bases, J lost 4 bases, and 13 bases lay in between. This CDR3 is 13 amino acids long. Germline V gene lookup returns CDR1 SGHRS and CDR2 YFSETQ. CDR3 sequence: CASRRYDADTQYF. The CDR3 DNA sequence: TGCGCCAGCCGTCGGTATGACGCAGATACGCAGTATTTT.

This chain uses TRBV12-3 or TRBV12-4 with TRBJ2-7; D is uncertain. The germline V and J ends were trimmed by 6 bases and 2 bases, with 20 bases remaining between them. CDR3 length: 16 amino acids. The CDR3 protein is CASRATQNLWAYEQYF. As DNA, the CDR3 is TGTGCCAGCAGAGCTACTCAAAATCTCTGGGCCTACGAGCAGTACTTC.

V usage is TRBV30 and J usage is TRBJ2-1; TRBD2 matches at 10 bases. The CDR3 consists of 17 residues. With 0 bases clipped from V and 3 bases from J, the junction kept 8 bases outside the gene matches. Germline assignment: CDR1 GTSNPN and CDR2 SVGIG (reference sequence). The CDR3 DNA reads TGTGCCTGGAGTGTAGAGCCTAGCGGGGGCCACTACAATGAGCAGTTCTTC. Translation gives CAWSVEPSGGHYNEQFF. The entire variable domain, with the rest obtained from reference TRBV30 and TRBJ2-1, is as follows: SQTIHQWPATLVQPVGSPLSLECTVEGTSNPNLYWYRQAAGRGLQLLFYSVGIGQISSEVPQNLSASRPQDRQFILSSKKLLLSDSGFYLCAWSVEPSGGHYNEQFFGPGTRLTVL.

The sample holds a few counts of this clonotype. The rearrangement uses TRBV11-2 and TRBJ2-7; D may be TRBD1 (6 bases). Trimming stripped 5 bases from V and 0 bases from J, with 14 bases between. The CDR3 runs to 15 residues. Germline V CDR1 and CDR2: SGHAT, FQNNGV. The CDR3 nucleotides read TGTGCCAGCAGCATGAACAGGGATAGCTCCTACGAGCAGTACTTC. Its translation is CASSMNRDSSYEQYF.

This clonotype has a single count. The chain uses TRBV29-1 and TRBJ1-1; 10 positions match TRBD1. Trimming took 6 bases from V and 5 from J; bases not matched to a gene: 3. The CDR3 runs to 12 residues. From germline, CDR1 is SQVTM and CDR2 ANQGSEA. The CDR3 loop is CSVRTGGTEAFF. The CDR3 DNA sequence: TGCAGCGTAAGGACAGGGGGGACTGAAGCTTTCTTT.

V gene TRBV11-2 combines with J gene TRBJ2-7, with 7 positions matching TRBD1. J lost 3 bases, V lost 6 bases, and 14 bases had no gene match. The CDR3 contains 16 residues. Germline-derived CDR1 and CDR2 are SGHAT and FQNNGV. CDR3 loop: CASRTGKGGINYEQYF. CDR3 sequence (DNA): TGTGCCAGCAGGACAGGGAAAGGGGGCATAAACTACGAGCAGTACTTC.